A selection of T cell receptor beta chains follows, all from one sample in a study of Graves' ophthalmopathy and Graves' hyperthyroidism. TCRdb ran MiXCR on the multiplex PCR reads and lists one entry per CDR3 protein. The sample carries under 200,000 distinct CDR3 sequences, more than 30% recorded once. The specimen sequenced was peripheral blood. Receptors originate from a woman between 35 and 50 years old with Graves' ophthalmopathy. CDR3s include the opening cysteine and the closing phenylalanine or tryptophan. Fields, in order: V gene, J gene, D gene, clone size, CDR3 DNA, CDR3 protein. D genes are given only for firm matches. Only part of the rows carry a size: once, few, many, or a class if the clone is expanded.

TRBV6-1	TRBJ1-1	NA	NA	TGTGCCACCGGAGGGGCTCGGACTGAAGCTTTCTTT	CATGGARTEAFF
TRBV2	TRBJ1-1	NA	NA	TGTGCCAGCAGTGGGACATATAGGAACACTGAAGCTTTCTTT	CASSGTYRNTEAFF
TRBV6-2/TRBV6-3	TRBJ2-2	NA	NA	TGTGCCAGCACCAGATTGAGGATTAACACCGGGGAGCTGTTCTTT	CASTRLRINTGELFF
TRBV28	TRBJ2-2	NA	few	TGTGCCAGCATTCGAACTAGGGGAGGGACAGCTAACACCGGGGAGCTGTTTTTT	CASIRTRGGTANTGELFF
TRBV4-2	TRBJ1-5	NA	many	TGTGCAAGCAGCCAAGAGGGAACAGCCAATCAGCCCCAGCATTTT	CASSQEGTANQPQHF
TRBV7-2	TRBJ2-5	NA	many	TGTGCCAGCAGCCAAGGTTCGGTAGCAGAGACCCAGTACTTC	CASSQGSVAETQYF
TRBV28	TRBJ1-2	TRBD1	NA	TGTGCCAGCAGCAGACAGGGGAAAGCTGGCTACACCTTC	CASSRQGKAGYTF
TRBV28	TRBJ2-2	NA	NA	TGTGCCAGCAGTTTATCTCCCCGTACCCTGGGGGAGCTGTTTTTT	CASSLSPRTLGELFF
TRBV29-1	TRBJ1-2	NA	many	TGCAGCGTGGGGACAAATGACGCCTATGGCTACACCTTC	CSVGTNDAYGYTF
TRBV7-2	TRBJ1-6	NA	NA	TGTGCCAGCAGTCGGACGCCTGAGAATTCACCCCTCCACTTT	CASSRTPENSPLHF
TRBV6-5	TRBJ1-1	NA	many	TGTGCCAGCAGTTACTCGCCTCACCAGAACACTGAAGCTTTCTTT	CASSYSPHQNTEAFF
TRBV11-2	TRBJ1-2	NA	NA	TGTGCCAGCAGCTGGGGTCTTGGATATGGCTACACCTTC	CASSWGLGYGYTF
TRBV4-1	TRBJ1-2	NA	few	TGCGCCAGCAGCCAGGAGGGTTATGGCTACACCTTC	CASSQEGYGYTF
TRBV6-1	TRBJ2-7	TRBD1	once	TGTGCCAGCTCAGTAGGACAGGCGGTTGGGCAGTACTTC	CASSVGQAVGQYF
TRBV19	TRBJ1-5	TRBD1	many	TGTGCCAGTAGCCGTCGTGACAGGGACAATCAGCCCCAGCATTTT	CASSRRDRDNQPQHF
TRBV12-3/TRBV12-4	TRBJ1-1	NA	NA	TGTGCCAGCAGTTTGGGGGTGAAGCTTGAAGCTTTCTTT	CASSLGVKLEAFF
TRBV7-2	TRBJ2-7	NA	many	TGTGCCAGCAGCCAACCCCCCCGCGGACTCTCCTACGAGCAGTACTTC	CASSQPPRGLSYEQYF
TRBV7-2	TRBJ2-7	NA	NA	TGTGCCAGCAGCCATCGGGACGGCTCCTACGAGCAGTACTTC	CASSHRDGSYEQYF
TRBV7-2	TRBJ2-5	NA	NA	TGTGCCAGCAGCTTTCAAGGCGGGATGGGAGAGACCCAGTACTTC	CASSFQGGMGETQYF
TRBV18	TRBJ1-1	TRBD1	many	TGTGCCAGCTCTCCGGGACAGGCCGGGCTTCACACTGAAGCTTTCTTT	CASSPGQAGLHTEAFF
TRBV5-1	TRBJ2-2	TRBD1	many	TGCGCCAGCAGCCCTGGAGCGACAGGGGGCGGGGAGCTGTTTTTT	CASSPGATGGGELFF
TRBV11-2	TRBJ2-7	TRBD2	NA	TGTGCCAGCAGCTTTTGGGGGGGAGCGGGAGGGCCGCGCGAGCAGTACTTC	CASSFWGGAGGPREQYF
TRBV20-1	TRBJ2-4	TRBD2	many	TGCAGTGCTAGAGAATTGGACGGGGGGGCGTGGAAAAACATTCAGTACTTC	CSARELDGGAWKNIQYF
TRBV6-1	TRBJ1-2	NA	many	TGTGCCAGCAGCTCCGGAGGCGAGGGGTGGGATGGCTACACCTTC	CASSSGGEGWDGYTF
TRBV6-1	TRBJ1-6	TRBD1	NA	TGTGCCAGCAGTGAGGGACCGACAGGGGCTAATTCACCCCTCCACTTT	CASSEGPTGANSPLHF
TRBV6-2/TRBV6-3	TRBJ2-2	NA	NA	TGTGCCAGCAGTTACGAGGGAGGTTACGGGGAGCTGTTTTTT	CASSYEGGYGELFF
TRBV6-1	TRBJ2-7	NA	NA	TGTGCCAGCAGTGACGATAACTCTGTCTACGAGCAGTACTTC	CASSDDNSVYEQYF
TRBV10-3	TRBJ1-5	NA	many	TGTGCCATCAGTGAGTCGATCGGGATGTCCAATCAGCCCCAGCATTTT	CAISESIGMSNQPQHF
TRBV6-1	TRBJ1-6	NA	NA	TGTGCCAGCAGCCTGAGGGGGAGCTCACCCCTCCACTTT	CASSLRGSSPLHF
TRBV12-3/TRBV12-4	TRBJ1-2	NA	many	TGTGCCAGCAGTGATCACAGGAATGCTAACTATGGCTACACCTTC	CASSDHRNANYGYTF
TRBV4-1	TRBJ2-7	NA	many	TGCGCCAGCAGCCAAGAAGCTGGGGGTTTAGGCTACGAGCAGTACTTC	CASSQEAGGLGYEQYF
TRBV12-3/TRBV12-4	TRBJ1-3	NA	NA	TGTGCCAGCAGTTTCCAGAGCGACACCATATATTTT	CASSFQSDTIYF
TRBV6-1	TRBJ1-1	NA	many	TGTGCCAGCAGTGGTCGGCTCATGGCAGCAATGAACACTGAAGCTTTCTTT	CASSGRLMAAMNTEAFF
TRBV6-5	TRBJ2-1	NA	many	TGTGCCAGCAGTTACTCCGGGTCCCGTACGAATGAGCAGTTCTTC	CASSYSGSRTNEQFF
TRBV6-1	TRBJ2-5	TRBD2	NA	TGTGCCAGCACGGAGGACGGGAGGGAAGAGACCCAGTACTTC	CASTEDGREETQYF
TRBV5-5	TRBJ2-7	NA	NA	TGTGCCAGCAGCTTGGGAGGGGTAGAGGGCGAGCAGTACTTC	CASSLGGVEGEQYF
TRBV20-1	TRBJ1-1	NA	many	TGCACAACCTTACGTGACACTGAAGCTTTCTTT	CTTLRDTEAFF
TRBV11-2	TRBJ2-5	TRBD2	NA	TGTGCCAGCAGCTTCGGGACTAGCGGGAGTGGGGGGGAGACCCAGTACTTC	CASSFGTSGSGGETQYF
TRBV7-3	TRBJ1-1	NA	many	TGTGCCAGCAGCTTAACGGGCGGTCCGTCTGAAGCTTTCTTT	CASSLTGGPSEAFF
TRBV6-2/TRBV6-3	TRBJ2-5	NA	NA	TGTGCCATCAGTTCTGAGGGAGGCCGGGAGACCCAGTACTTC	CAISSEGGRETQYF
TRBV6-5	TRBJ1-2	TRBD1	many	TGTGCCAGCACATCCCTCGACAGGGGGAATGGCTACACCTTC	CASTSLDRGNGYTF
TRBV6-2/TRBV6-3	TRBJ1-1	NA	NA	TGTGCCAGCAGTTACCGCTTTTTCAGGGTATTGGGCACTGAAGCTTTCTTT	CASSYRFFRVLGTEAFF